These T cell receptor beta chains were read from a single sample in a study of T cell responses to AZD1222 COVID-19 vaccine. Assay used: immunoSEQ multiplex PCR; TCRdb lists only in-frame clones, some missing. The sample has 95,000 to 150,000 clones, around 87% seen once. The sequencing here drew on peripheral blood, taken on day 0 of AZD1222 vaccination. The receptors shown here come from an adult in good health. The CDR3 runs from the conserved cysteine through the conserved F or W. A D gene is named only where the DNA matches it firmly. Only some rows state a clone size, as once, few, many or a class for expanded clones.

j_call v_call clone_size d_call cdr3_nt cdr3_aa
TRBJ2-3 TRBV4-1 . TRBD1 TGCGCCAGCAGCAAACCAATAGGGGACAGGGAGGCTCGGGCGCAGTATTTT CASSKPIGDREARAQYF
TRBJ2-5 TRBV5-1 . . TGCGCCAGCAGCTTGGCCGGGGCGGGAGAGACCCAGTACTTC CASSLAGAGETQYF
TRBJ2-6 TRBV28 . . TGTGCCAGCAGTTGGCGGGGACCTGGGGCCAACGTCCTGACTTTC CASSWRGPGANVLTF
TRBJ2-7 TRBV27 medium-sized . TGTGCCAGCAGCCGCGGGGCCGAGCAGTACTTC CASSRGAEQYF
TRBJ1-1 TRBV7-8 . TRBD1 TGTGCCAGCAGCGCAGGGGGCCCCACTGAAGCTTTCTTT CASSAGGPTEAFF
TRBJ1-1 TRBV11-3 few . TGTGCCAGCAGCTTCGGCCCGAACACTGAAGCTTTCTTT CASSFGPNTEAFF
TRBJ2-1 TRBV24-1 . TRBD2 TGTGCCACCAGTAGCAGGACTAGCGGGGGGGATGAGCAGTTCTTC CATSSRTSGGDEQFF
TRBJ1-5 TRBV7-9 . . TGTGCCAGCAGCGATCCGACAGCGAGCAATCAGCCCCAGCATTTT CASSDPTASNQPQHF
TRBJ2-1 TRBV28 . TRBD1 TGTGCCAGCAGTTTTCCCCGGGACAGGGTTAATGAGCAGTTCTTC CASSFPRDRVNEQFF
TRBJ2-4 TRBV4-3 once TRBD2 TGCGCCAGCAGCCAAGATGTTTGGCTAGCGGGCGCAGCCAAAAACATTCAGTACTTC CASSQDVWLAGAAKNIQYF
TRBJ2-2 TRBV4-3 . TRBD1 TGCGCCAGCAGCCGCCGTCCCGGGACAGGGGTCGGGGAGCTGTTTTTT CASSRRPGTGVGELFF
TRBJ2-6 TRBV28 once . TGTGCCAGCAGTCCTCTAGCTAGCGGGGCCAACGTCCTGACTTTC CASSPLASGANVLTF
TRBJ2-1 TRBV4-3 once TRBD2 TGCGCCAGCAGCCCTCAAACTAGCGAGAGACGCAATGAGCAGTTCTTC CASSPQTSERRNEQFF
TRBJ1-3 TRBV7-9 . . TGTGCCAGCAGCCCCCCGGTTGTTGGAAACACCATATATTTT CASSPPVVGNTIYF
TRBJ2-7 TRBV7-2 . . TGTGCCAGCAGCTTAGCCCCTCAGGTGTGGACCTACGAGCAGTACTTC CASSLAPQVWTYEQYF
TRBJ2-1 TRBV7-3 . . TGTGCCAGCAGCTTAGGGGCCGACAATGAGCAGTTCTTC CASSLGADNEQFF
TRBJ2-7 TRBV5-6 . TRBD1 TGTGCCAGCAGCTTGGCCGTGGGGGACAGACCCTACGAGCAGTACTTC CASSLAVGDRPYEQYF
TRBJ1-1 TRBV7-9 . . TGTGCCAGCAGCCTCTACCAGAACACTGAAGCTTTCTTT CASSLYQNTEAFF
TRBJ1-1 TRBV9 . . TGTGCCAGCAGCGTAGCCGCGGGAGGAACTGAAGCTTTCTTT CASSVAAGGTEAFF
TRBJ2-1 TRBV7-9 . . TGTGCCAGCAGCTTACAAGGCGTGGGGAATGAGCAGTTCTTC CASSLQGVGNEQFF
TRBJ1-2 TRBV5-4 . . TGTGCCAGCAGCTTGGGACCCTACGTCAACTATGGCTACACCTTC CASSLGPYVNYGYTF
TRBJ2-5 TRBV11-3 . TRBD2 TGTGCCAGCAGCGCGGGACTAGCGGGAGGAGAGACCCAGTACTTC CASSAGLAGGETQYF
TRBJ1-1 TRBV6-2/TRBV6-3 . . TGTGCCAGCAGTTACACGGTTATGAACACTGAAGCTTTCTTT CASSYTVMNTEAFF
TRBJ2-1 TRBV11-2 once . TGTGCCAGCAGCTTGGATACATGGCAGTTCTTC CASSLDTWQFF
TRBJ2-7 TRBV27 few . TGTGCCAGCAGTTTTAACAGGGTAACCTACGAGCAGTACTTC CASSFNRVTYEQYF